These 24 T cell receptor beta chains came from one sample sequenced in a study of cytomegalovirus exposure and HLA in healthy donors. With 60 Vbeta and 13 Jbeta primers, the PCR was carried out. Clones were sequenced by immunoSEQ multiplex PCR, and TCRdb holds only the in-frame ones, with some missing. This sample carries over 150,000 clones, about 77% of them seen once, and the ten largest clones take around 7%. What was sequenced was PBMCs. These receptors originate from a male donor in good health and CMV-seropositive.

The chain recombines TRBV10-3 with TRBJ2-3; 8 bases map to TRBD2. Trimming removed 4 bases from V and 1 base from J; junction bases left unmatched: 1. Germline CDR1 is ENHRY and CDR2 is SYGVKD. The CDR3 is 14 amino acids. The CDR3 loop is CAISAGGGTDTQYF. CDR3 DNA: TGTGCCATCAGTGCGGGGGGGGGCACAGATACGCAGTATTTT.

V is TRBV23-1 and J is TRBJ1-5; D gene unclear. TRBV23-1 qualifies as an ORF whose function is uncertain. The CDR3 totals 18 residues. V shed 6 bases and J shed 0 bases, with 21 bases lying between them. The CDR3 is CASSPRLSNVPSNQPQHF. Here the CDR3 DNA reads TGCGCCAGCAGCCCACGGTTATCTAACGTCCCTAGCAATCAGCCCCAGCATTTT.

The table lists this clone with a few counts. V gene TRBV29-1 combines with J gene TRBJ2-7, with D possibly matching TRBD2 (5 bases). This CDR3 spans 13 amino acids. CDR1 is SQVTM, CDR2 ANQGSEA, per germline. V lost 7 bases, J lost 2 bases, and 15 bases lay in between. CDR3 residues: CSAGEQPAYEQYF. Written as DNA, the CDR3 is TGCAGCGCCGGGGAACAGCCGGCCTACGAGCAGTACTTC.

CDR3 nucleotides: TGTGCCAGTAGTATAGCTGGGGGGGGGAACACTGAAGCTTTCTTT. Translated, it gives CASSIAGGGNTEAFF. The rearrangement uses TRBV19 and TRBJ1-1, with D possibly TRBD1 on 5 matching bases. The CDR3 is made up of 15 amino acids. Germline-derived CDR1 and CDR2 are LNHDA and SQIVND (reference sequence). The V gene lost 1 base and the J gene lost 1 base, with 10 bases spanning the gap.

The chain has TRBV7-8 and TRBJ1-6; D gene ambiguous. Germline CDR1 reads SGHVS; CDR2 reads FQNEAQ. The V end was cut by 5 bases, the J end by 7 bases, with 15 bases between. This CDR3 region has 15 residues. CDR3 region: CASSPSRVSNSPLHF. The CDR3 DNA follows: TGTGCCAGCAGCCCAAGTCGGGTTTCGAATTCACCCCTCCACTTT.

Only one count was recorded for this clone. The V and J genes are TRBV30 and TRBJ2-1; TRBD2 agrees at 9 bases. V was pared by 0 bases and J by 9 bases, with 12 bases of the junction left unmatched. Germline assignment: CDR1 GTSNPN and CDR2 SVGIG (reference sequence). The CDR3 loop spans 16 amino acids. CDR3 bases: TGTGCCTGGAGTGTTGGCGCGGGGGGGGCCTTAGTTGAGCAGTTCTTC. This translates into CAWSVGAGGALVEQFF.

V is TRBV6-5 and J is TRBJ2-5; perhaps TRBD1 as D (6 bases). Germline-derived CDR1 and CDR2 are MNHEY and SVGAGI. Trimming left V 0 bases short and J 7 bases short, with 18 bases between. CDR3 length: 16 amino acids. The chain's CDR3 is CASSYSTQGYRGTQYF. The CDR3 DNA reads as TGTGCCAGCAGTTACTCTACCCAGGGGTATCGGGGGACCCAGTACTTC.

A few counts support this clone. The chain employs TRBV4-2 and TRBJ2-6; TRBD1 is a possible D gene (5 bases). There are 16 residues in the CDR3. The ends were cut back, 1 base at V and 2 bases at J, with 9 bases in the middle. Looked up from germline, CDR1 is LGHNA and CDR2 is YNFKEQ. The CDR3 sequence is CASSQVGRAGANVLTF. As DNA, the CDR3 is TGTGCCAGCAGCCAAGTGGGGCGAGCTGGGGCCAACGTCCTGACTTTC.

The J gene is TRBJ2-7, the V gene TRBV5-1; 11 bases are a match to TRBD2. The CDR3 is 15 amino acids. V gave up 0 bases and J gave up 11 bases; unmatched junction bases: 10. Germline V lookup: CDR1 SGHRS, CDR2 YFSETQ. This chain's CDR3 is CASSLDRVAGGREYF. The CDR3 nucleotides read TGCGCCAGCAGCTTGGATCGGGTAGCGGGGGGGCGGGAGTACTTC.

The chain is built from TRBV7-6 and TRBJ2-6; D might be TRBD2 (5 bases). CDR3 size: 17 residues. The germline CDR1 and CDR2 sequences are SGHVS and FNYEAQ. V lost 2 bases to trimming and J lost 2 bases, with 13 bases between them. The CDR3 region is CASSLNEAGPGANVLTF. Written as DNA, the CDR3 is TGTGCCAGCAGCTTAAATGAGGCGGGTCCTGGGGCCAACGTCCTGACTTTC.

The chain recombines TRBV7-2 with TRBJ1-1; D call uncertain. Trimming stripped 1 base from V and 8 bases from J, with 11 bases between. The germline CDR1 and CDR2 sequences are SGHTA and FQGNSA. The length of the CDR3 is 13 residues. DNA of the CDR3: TGTGCCAGCAGCTTAGTAGGGAGCCAAGAAGCTTTCTTT. Translation gives CASSLVGSQEAFF.

The rearrangement joins TRBV27 to TRBJ2-2; 7 bases map to TRBD1. Germline values: CDR1 MNHEY, CDR2 SMNVEV (reference sequence). The CDR3 runs to 16 residues. V was pared by 10 bases and J by 5 bases, with 16 bases of the junction left unmatched. The CDR3 region has the DNA TGTGCCACCCAACCCGCTCCCGGGACAGAAACCGGGGAGCTGTTTTTT. This sequence encodes CATQPAPGTETGELFF.

The chain joins TRBV5-4 to TRBJ1-4; D not certain. V dropped 4 bases and J dropped 8 bases, with 15 bases sitting between them. Per germline, CDR1 SGHNT and CDR2 YYREEE (reference sequence). The CDR3 is 14 amino acids. This CDR3 reads CASSPEHDSEKLFF. Here the CDR3 DNA reads TGTGCCAGCAGCCCTGAGCACGATTCAGAAAAACTGTTTTTT.

Remarks on this clone: The junction departs from the called germline gene at one end, perhaps through a read error. The chain has TRBV2 and TRBJ1-2; D ambiguous. This CDR3 region has 12 residues. CDR1 is SNHLY, CDR2 FYNNEI, per germline. CDR3 nucleotide sequence: TGTGCCAGCAGGGAGGGTGGAGAACACCGGGCCTTC. It encodes CASREGGEHRAF.

The chain's CDR3 is CASSAQGGGQPQHF. The CDR3 nucleotides read TGTGCCAGCAGCGCTCAGGGGGGCGGGCAGCCCCAGCATTTT. V usage is TRBV9 and J usage is TRBJ1-5; 7 bases fit TRBD1. This CDR3 comprises 14 residues. Trimming removed 3 bases from V and 7 bases from J; junction bases left unmatched: 7. Per the germline V gene, CDR1 is SGDLS and CDR2 is YYNGEE.

The V and J genes are TRBV28 and TRBJ2-3, with 11 bases aligning to TRBD2. The V gene's germline CDR1 is MDHEN and CDR2 SYDVKM. The CDR3 has 13 amino acids. The CDR3 nucleotides read TGTGCAGGGGGACTAGCGGACTCAGATACGCAGTATTTT. Translated, it gives CAGGLADSDTQYF.

This rearrangement joins TRBV5-1 to TRBJ2-1, with D perhaps TRBD2 (5 bases). V was trimmed by 0 bases and J by 0 bases, leaving 7 bases between them. Germline CDR1 is SGHRS and CDR2 is YFSETQ. There are 15 residues in the CDR3. The DNA for the CDR3 is TGCGCCAGCAGCTTGGGGACTGTCTCCTACAATGAGCAGTTCTTC. The encoded protein is CASSLGTVSYNEQFF.

This clone was seen a handful of times. The gene calls are TRBV5-1 and TRBJ2-5, with 8 bases identical to TRBD2. With 1 base clipped from V and 2 bases from J, the junction kept 1 base outside the gene matches. This CDR3 is 14 amino acids long. Germline CDR1 is SGHRS and CDR2 is YFSETQ. CDR3 in amino acids: CASSLTGGQETQYF. CDR3 DNA: TGCGCCAGCAGCTTGACGGGGGGGCAAGAGACCCAGTACTTC.

The gene calls are TRBV2 and TRBJ2-3, with a tentative D call TRBD1 (9 bases). The V end lost 10 bases, the J end lost 6 bases, and 23 bases lay between the germline ends. The CDR3 extends over 15 amino acids. The germline V gene has CDR1 SNHLY and CDR2 FYNNEI. CDR3 sequence reads: CAIGGGQGFFDTQYF. In DNA, the CDR3 is TGTGCCATCGGGGGGGGACAGGGATTTTTTGATACGCAGTATTTT.

This sequence joins TRBV15 and TRBJ2-3, with TRBD1 as a possible D gene (5 bases). Germline V gene data show CDR1 as LNHNV and CDR2 as YYDKDF (reference sequence). CDR3 length: 15 residues. V shed 1 base and J shed 1 base, with 9 bases lying between them. CDR3 sequence reads: CATSRAGLGTDTQYF. The CDR3 bases are TGTGCCACCAGCAGAGCAGGGTTGGGCACAGATACGCAGTATTTT.

This clone was observed once. The chain couples TRBV6-5 to TRBJ1-5; D not certain. This CDR3 region has 13 residues. V was cut by 6 bases and J by 6 bases, with 12 bases left in between. Germline V gene sequence: CDR1 MNHEY, CDR2 SVGAGI. CDR3 DNA sequence: TGTGCCAGCAGCCCCAAAATCCCTCAGCCCCAGCATTTT. This translates into CASSPKIPQPQHF.

V and J are TRBV7-9 and TRBJ1-1, with no clear D. The germline V gene encodes CDR1 SEHNR and CDR2 FQNEAQ (reference sequence). The V and J ends lost 4 bases and 5 bases respectively, with 11 bases between them. The CDR3 is 13 residues long. CDR3 sequence reads: CASSSGPGTEAFF. CDR3 nucleotide sequence: TGTGCCAGCAGCTCGGGTCCGGGGACTGAAGCTTTCTTT.

The chain has TRBV5-6 and TRBJ1-2; D is unclear. V lost 4 bases to trimming and J lost 4 bases, with 11 bases between them. Germline lookup yields CDR1 SGHDT and CDR2 YYEEEE. The CDR3 sequence is 13 residues long. Here the CDR3 reads CASSAGGTYGYTF. CDR3 bases: TGTGCCAGCAGCGCCGGCGGCACCTATGGCTACACCTTC. Full variable domain (missing parts from reference TRBV5-6 and TRBJ1-2): DAGVTQSPTHLIKTRGQQVTLRCSPKSGHDTVSWYQQALGQGPQFIFQYYEEEERQRGNFPDRFSGHQFPNYSSELNVNALLLGDSALYLCASSAGGTYGYTFGSGTRLTVV.

This clone was observed a handful of times. The CDR3, as DNA: TGTGCCAGCAGACCCGCGAGGCGGAGCTCCTACAATGAGCAGTTCTTC. Its translation: CASRPARRSSYNEQFF. The V and J genes are TRBV6-6 and TRBJ2-1; no definite D call. The CDR3 covers 16 residues. V lost 6 bases and J lost 0, with 15 bases in between. Germline lookup yields CDR1 MNHNY and CDR2 SVGAGI (reference sequence).